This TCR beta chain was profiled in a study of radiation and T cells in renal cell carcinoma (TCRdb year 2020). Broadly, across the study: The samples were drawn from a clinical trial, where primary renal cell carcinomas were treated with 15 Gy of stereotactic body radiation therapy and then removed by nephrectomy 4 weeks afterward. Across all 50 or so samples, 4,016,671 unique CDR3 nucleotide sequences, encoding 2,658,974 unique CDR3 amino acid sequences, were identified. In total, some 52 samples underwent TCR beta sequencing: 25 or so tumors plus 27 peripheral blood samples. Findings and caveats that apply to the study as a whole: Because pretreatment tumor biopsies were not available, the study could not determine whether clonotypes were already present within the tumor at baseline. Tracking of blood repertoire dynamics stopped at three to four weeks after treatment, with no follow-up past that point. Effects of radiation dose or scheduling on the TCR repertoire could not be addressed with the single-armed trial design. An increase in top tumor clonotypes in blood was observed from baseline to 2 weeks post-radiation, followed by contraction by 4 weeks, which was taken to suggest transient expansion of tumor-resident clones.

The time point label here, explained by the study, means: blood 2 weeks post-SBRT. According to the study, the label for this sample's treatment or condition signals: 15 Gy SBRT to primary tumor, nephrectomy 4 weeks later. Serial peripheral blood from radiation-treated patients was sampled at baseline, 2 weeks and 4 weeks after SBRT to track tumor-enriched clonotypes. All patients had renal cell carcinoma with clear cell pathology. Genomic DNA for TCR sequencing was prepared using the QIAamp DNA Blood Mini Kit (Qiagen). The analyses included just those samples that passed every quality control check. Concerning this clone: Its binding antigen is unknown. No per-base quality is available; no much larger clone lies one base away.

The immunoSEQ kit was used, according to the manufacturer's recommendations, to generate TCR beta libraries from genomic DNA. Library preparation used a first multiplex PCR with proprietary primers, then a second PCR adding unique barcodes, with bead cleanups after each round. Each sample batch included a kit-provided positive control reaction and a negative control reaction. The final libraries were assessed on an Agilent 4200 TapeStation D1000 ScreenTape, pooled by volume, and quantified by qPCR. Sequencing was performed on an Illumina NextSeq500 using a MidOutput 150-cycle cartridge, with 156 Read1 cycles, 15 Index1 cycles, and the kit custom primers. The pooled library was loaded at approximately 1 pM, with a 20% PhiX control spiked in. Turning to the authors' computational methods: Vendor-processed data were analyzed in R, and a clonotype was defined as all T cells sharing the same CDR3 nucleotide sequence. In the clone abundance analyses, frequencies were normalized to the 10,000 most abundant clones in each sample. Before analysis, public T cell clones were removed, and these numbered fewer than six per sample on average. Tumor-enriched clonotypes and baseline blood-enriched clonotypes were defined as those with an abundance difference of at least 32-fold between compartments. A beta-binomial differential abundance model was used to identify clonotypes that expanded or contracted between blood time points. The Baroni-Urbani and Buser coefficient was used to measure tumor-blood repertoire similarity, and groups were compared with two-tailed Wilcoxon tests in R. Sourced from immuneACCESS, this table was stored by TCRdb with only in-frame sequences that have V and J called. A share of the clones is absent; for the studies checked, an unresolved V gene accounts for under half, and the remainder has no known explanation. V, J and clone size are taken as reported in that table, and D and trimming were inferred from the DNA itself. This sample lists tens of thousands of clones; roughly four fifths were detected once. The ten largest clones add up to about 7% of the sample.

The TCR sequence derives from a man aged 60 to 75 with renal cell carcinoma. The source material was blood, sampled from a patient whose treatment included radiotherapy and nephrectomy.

CDR3 region: CASSLGWEGTDTQYF. The bases are TGCGCCAGCAGCTTGGGGTGGGAGGGCACAGATACGCAGTATTTT. The chain was built from TRBV5-1 and TRBJ2-3, and the D gene may be TRBD2, 6 bases matching. The germline V gene provides CDR1 SGHRS and CDR2 YFSETQ. From cysteine to phenylalanine, the CDR3 is 15 amino acids long. Only the CDR3 DNA stays, 45 bases, in frame from base 1. Deletion took 0 bases off V and 1 base off J, with a span of 9 bases between the germline ends.